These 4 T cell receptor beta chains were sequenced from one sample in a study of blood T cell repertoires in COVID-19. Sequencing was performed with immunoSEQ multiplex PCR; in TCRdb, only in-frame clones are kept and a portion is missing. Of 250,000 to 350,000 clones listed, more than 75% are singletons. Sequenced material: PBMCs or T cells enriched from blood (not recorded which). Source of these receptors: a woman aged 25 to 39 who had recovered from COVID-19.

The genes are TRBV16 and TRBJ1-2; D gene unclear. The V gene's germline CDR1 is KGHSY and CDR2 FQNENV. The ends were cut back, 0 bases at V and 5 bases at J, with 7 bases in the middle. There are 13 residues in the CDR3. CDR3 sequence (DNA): TGTGCCAGCAGCCAATCGTCCCGGTATGGCTACACCTTC. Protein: CASSQSSRYGYTF.

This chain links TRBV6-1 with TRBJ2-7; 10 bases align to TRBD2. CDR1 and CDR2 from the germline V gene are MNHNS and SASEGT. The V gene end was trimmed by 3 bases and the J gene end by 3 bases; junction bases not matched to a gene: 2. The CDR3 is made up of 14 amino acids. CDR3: CASSEASGSYEQYF. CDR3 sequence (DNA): TGTGCCAGCAGTGAGGCTAGCGGGAGCTACGAGCAGTACTTC.

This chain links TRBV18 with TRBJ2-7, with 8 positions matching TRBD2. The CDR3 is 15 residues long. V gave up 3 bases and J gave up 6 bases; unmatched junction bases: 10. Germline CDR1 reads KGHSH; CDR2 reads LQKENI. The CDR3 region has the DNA TGTGCCAGCTCACCTCGGGGGGGGCGTTTGGGCGAGCAGTACTTC. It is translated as CASSPRGGRLGEQYF.

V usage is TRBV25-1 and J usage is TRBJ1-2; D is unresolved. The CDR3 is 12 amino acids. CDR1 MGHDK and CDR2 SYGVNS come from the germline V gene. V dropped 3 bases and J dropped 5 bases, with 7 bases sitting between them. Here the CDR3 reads CASSDPGYGYTF. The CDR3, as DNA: TGTGCCAGCAGTGATCCGGGGTATGGCTACACCTTC.